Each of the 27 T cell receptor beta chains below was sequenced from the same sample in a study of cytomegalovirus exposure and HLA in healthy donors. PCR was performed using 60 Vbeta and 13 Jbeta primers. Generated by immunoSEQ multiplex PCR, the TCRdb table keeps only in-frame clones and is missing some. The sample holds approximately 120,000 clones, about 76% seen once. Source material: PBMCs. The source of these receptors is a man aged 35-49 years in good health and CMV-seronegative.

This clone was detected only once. In DNA form, the CDR3 reads TGTGCCAGCAGCTTAGGTGAGGACAGAACTTACAATGAGCAGTTCTTC. Translated, it gives CASSLGEDRTYNEQFF. V usage is TRBV7-8 and J usage is TRBJ2-1, with a possible D match to TRBD1 (6 bases). V was cut by 1 base and J by 4 bases, with 14 bases left in between. The CDR3 sequence is 16 residues long. Germline V gene sequence: CDR1 SGHVS, CDR2 FQNEAQ.

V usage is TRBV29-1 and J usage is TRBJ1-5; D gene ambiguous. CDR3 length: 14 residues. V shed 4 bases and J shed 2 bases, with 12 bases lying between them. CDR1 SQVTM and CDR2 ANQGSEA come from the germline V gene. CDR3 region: CSVALGSGNQPQHF. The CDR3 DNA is TGCAGCGTTGCATTGGGTAGCGGCAATCAGCCCCAGCATTTT.

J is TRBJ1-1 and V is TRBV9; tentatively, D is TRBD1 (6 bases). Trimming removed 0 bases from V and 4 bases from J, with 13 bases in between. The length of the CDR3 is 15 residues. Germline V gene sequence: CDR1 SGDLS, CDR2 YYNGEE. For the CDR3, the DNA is TGTGCCAGCAGCGTAGTAACAGGGATGGCCACTGAAGCTTTCTTT. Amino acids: CASSVVTGMATEAFF.

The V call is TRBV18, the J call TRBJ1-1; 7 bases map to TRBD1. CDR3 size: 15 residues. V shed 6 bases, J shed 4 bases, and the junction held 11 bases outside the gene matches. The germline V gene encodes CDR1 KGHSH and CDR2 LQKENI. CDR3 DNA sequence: TGTGCCAGCTCCACATGGGACAGCGGGAGCACTGAAGCTTTCTTT. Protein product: CASSTWDSGSTEAFF.

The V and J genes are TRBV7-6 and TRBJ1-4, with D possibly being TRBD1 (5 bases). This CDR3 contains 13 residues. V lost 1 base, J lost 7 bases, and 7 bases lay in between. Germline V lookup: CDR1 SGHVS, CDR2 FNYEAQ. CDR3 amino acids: CASSLGQSEKLFF. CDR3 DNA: TGTGCCAGCAGCTTAGGACAGTCTGAAAAACTGTTTTTT.

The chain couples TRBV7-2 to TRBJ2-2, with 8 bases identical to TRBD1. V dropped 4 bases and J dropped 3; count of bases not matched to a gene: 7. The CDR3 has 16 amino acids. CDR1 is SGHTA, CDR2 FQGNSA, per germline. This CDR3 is CASSYTGGMDTGELFF. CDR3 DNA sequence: TGTGCCAGCAGCTACACAGGGGGTATGGACACCGGGGAGCTGTTTTTT. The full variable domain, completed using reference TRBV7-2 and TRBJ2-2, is GAGVSQSPSNKVTEKGKDVELRCDPISGHTALYWYRQSLGQGLEFLIYFQGNSAPDKSGLPSDRFSAERTGGSVSTLTIQRTQQEDSAVYLCASSYTGGMDTGELFFGEGSRLTVL.

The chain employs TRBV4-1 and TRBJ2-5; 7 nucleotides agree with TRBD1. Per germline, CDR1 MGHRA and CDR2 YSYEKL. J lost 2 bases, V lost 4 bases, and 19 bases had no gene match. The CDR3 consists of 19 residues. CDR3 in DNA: TGCGCCAGCAGCCGGTTTCCCCTAGGACCGGGACAGCTACAAGAGACCCAGTACTTC. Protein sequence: CASSRFPLGPGQLQETQYF.

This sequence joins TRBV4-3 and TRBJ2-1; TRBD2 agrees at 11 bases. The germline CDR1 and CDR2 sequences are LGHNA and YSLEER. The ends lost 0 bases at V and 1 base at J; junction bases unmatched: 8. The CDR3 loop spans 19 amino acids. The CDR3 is CASSQDGWVAGGSYNEQFF. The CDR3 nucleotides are TGCGCCAGCAGCCAAGATGGGTGGGTAGCGGGGGGGTCCTACAATGAGCAGTTCTTC.

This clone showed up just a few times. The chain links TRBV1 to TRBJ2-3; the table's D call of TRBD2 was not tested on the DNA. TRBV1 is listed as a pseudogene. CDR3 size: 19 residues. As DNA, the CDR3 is TGCACCAGCAGCCTCCGGGGGCTAGCGGGGCAGTCTGGCACAGATACGCAGTATTTT. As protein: CTSSLRGLAGQSGTDTQYF.

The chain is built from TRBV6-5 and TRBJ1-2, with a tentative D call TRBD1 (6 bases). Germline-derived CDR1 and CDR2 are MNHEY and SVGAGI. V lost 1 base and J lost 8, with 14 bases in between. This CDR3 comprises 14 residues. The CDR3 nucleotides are TGTGCCAGCAGTTACTGGGACAAGGGATGGGGCTACACCTTC. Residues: CASSYWDKGWGYTF.

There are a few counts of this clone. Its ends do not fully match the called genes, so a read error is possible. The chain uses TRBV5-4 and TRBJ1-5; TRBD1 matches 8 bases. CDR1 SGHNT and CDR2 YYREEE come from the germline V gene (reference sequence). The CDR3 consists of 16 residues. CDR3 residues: CASSQTADRASQPQHF. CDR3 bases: TGCGCCAGCAGCCAAACTGCGGACAGGGCGAGTCAGCCCCAGCATTTT.

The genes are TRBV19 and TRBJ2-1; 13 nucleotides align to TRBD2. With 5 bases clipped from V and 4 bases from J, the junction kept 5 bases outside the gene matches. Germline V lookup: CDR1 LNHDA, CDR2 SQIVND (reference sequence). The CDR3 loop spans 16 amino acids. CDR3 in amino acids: CASSPRTSGGYNEQFF. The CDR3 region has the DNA TGTGCCAGTAGTCCCCGGACTAGCGGGGGTTACAATGAGCAGTTCTTC.

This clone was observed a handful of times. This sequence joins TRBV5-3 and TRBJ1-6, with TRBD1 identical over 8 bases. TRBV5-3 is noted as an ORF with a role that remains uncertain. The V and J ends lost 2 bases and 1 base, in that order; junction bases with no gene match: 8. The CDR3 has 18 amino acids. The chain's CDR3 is CARSLAGTGGSYNSPLHF. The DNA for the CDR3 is TGTGCCAGAAGCTTAGCGGGAACAGGGGGTTCCTATAATTCACCCCTCCACTTT.

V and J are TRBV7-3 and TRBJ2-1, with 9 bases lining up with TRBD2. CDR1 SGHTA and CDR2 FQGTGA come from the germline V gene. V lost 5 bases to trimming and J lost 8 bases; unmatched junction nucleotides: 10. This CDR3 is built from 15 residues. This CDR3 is CASSRRAGGPHEQFF. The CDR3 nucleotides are TGTGCCAGCAGCCGGAGGGCGGGGGGGCCCCATGAGCAGTTCTTC.

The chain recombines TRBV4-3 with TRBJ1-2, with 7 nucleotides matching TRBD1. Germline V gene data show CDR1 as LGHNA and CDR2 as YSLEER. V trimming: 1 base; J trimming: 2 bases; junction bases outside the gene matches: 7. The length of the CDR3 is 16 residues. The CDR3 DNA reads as TGCGCCAGCAGCCAAGTCCCTGGGACAGCCAACTATGGCTACACCTTC. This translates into CASSQVPGTANYGYTF.

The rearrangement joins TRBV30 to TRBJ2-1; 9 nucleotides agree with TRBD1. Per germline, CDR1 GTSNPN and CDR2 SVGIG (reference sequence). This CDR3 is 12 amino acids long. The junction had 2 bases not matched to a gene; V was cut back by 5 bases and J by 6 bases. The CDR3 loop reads CAWEGQGNEQFF. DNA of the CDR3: TGTGCCTGGGAGGGACAGGGCAATGAGCAGTTCTTC.

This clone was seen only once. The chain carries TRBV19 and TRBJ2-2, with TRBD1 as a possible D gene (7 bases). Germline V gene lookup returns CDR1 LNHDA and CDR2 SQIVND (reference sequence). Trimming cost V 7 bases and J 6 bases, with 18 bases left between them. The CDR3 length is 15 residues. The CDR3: CASTRQGGSSGELFF. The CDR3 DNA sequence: TGTGCCAGTACCCGACAGGGAGGTAGCTCCGGGGAGCTGTTTTTT.

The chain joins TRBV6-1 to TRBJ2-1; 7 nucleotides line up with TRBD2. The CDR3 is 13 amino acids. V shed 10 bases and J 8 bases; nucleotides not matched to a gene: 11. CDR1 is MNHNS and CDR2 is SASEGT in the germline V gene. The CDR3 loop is CAISSRGDHEQFF. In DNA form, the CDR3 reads TGTGCCATCTCGTCCCGGGGGGACCATGAGCAGTTCTTC.

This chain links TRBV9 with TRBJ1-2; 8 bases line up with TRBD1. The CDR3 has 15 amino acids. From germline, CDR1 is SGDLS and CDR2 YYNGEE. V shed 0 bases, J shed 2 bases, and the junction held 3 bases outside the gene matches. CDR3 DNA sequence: TGTGCCAGCAGCGTAGCCGGACAGGGAAACTATGGCTACACCTTC. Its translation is CASSVAGQGNYGYTF.

The CDR3 sequence is CASSQGGVRQPQHF. The DNA for the CDR3 is TGTGCCAGCAGCCAGGGGGGAGTGCGTCAGCCCCAGCATTTT. The chain couples TRBV5-4 to TRBJ1-5; TRBD1 agrees at 7 bases. Losses at the gene ends were 4 bases for V and 6 bases for J; bases not matched to a gene: 7. Per the germline V gene, CDR1 is SGHNT and CDR2 is YYREEE (reference sequence). This CDR3 has 14 amino acids.

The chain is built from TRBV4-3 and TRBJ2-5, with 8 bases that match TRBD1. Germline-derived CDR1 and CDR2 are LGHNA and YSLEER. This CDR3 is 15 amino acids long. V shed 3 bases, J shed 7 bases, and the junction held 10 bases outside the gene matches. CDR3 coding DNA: TGCGCCAGCAGCCAGGACAGGGTCGCAACTGGGACCCAGTACTTC. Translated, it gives CASSQDRVATGTQYF.

DNA for the CDR3: TGTGCCAGCAGCTTAAAAGGGGGAACGGTTTACGAGCAGTACTTC. It codes for CASSLKGGTVYEQYF. The chain recombines TRBV7-9 with TRBJ2-7; the D gene is possibly TRBD1 (6 bases). The germline CDR1 and CDR2 sequences are SEHNR and FQNEAQ (reference sequence). The CDR3 length is 15 residues. V was shortened by 2 bases and J by 4 bases, with 15 bases between the two germline ends.

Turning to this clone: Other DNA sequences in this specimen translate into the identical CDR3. CDR3 sequence (DNA): TGTGCCAGCAGCGTGGGCGACAGCTCCTACGAGCAGTACTTC. Its protein is CASSVGDSSYEQYF. The rearrangement links TRBV9 to TRBJ2-7; D is possibly TRBD1 (5 bases). This CDR3 has 14 amino acids. V was shortened by 2 bases and J by 0 bases, with 9 bases between the two germline ends. CDR1 and CDR2 (germline): SGDLS, YYNGEE.

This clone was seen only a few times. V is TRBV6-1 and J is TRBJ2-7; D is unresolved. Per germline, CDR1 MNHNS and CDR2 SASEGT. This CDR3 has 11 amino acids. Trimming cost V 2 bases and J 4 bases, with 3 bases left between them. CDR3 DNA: TGTGCCAGCAGTGAACCATACGAGCAGTACTTC. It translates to CASSEPYEQYF.

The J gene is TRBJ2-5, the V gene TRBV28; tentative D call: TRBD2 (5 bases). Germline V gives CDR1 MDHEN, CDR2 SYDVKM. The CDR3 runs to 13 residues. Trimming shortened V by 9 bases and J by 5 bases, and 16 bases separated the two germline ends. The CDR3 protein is CASHPAGAETQYF. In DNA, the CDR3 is TGTGCCAGTCACCCCGCGGGCGCCGAGACCCAGTACTTC.

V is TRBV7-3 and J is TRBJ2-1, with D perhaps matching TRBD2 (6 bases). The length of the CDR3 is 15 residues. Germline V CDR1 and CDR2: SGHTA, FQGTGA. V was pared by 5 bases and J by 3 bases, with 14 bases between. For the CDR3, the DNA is TGTGCCAGCAGCGTCGGGTGGGGGGACTACAATGAGCAGTTCTTC. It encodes CASSVGWGDYNEQFF.

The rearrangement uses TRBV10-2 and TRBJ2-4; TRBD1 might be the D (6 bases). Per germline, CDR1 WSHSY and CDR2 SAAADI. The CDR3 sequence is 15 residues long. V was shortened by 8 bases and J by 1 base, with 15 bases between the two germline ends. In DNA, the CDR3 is TGCGCCAGCGGGGAAAACAGGGTGGCCAAAAACATTCAGTACTTC. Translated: CASGENRVAKNIQYF.